This entry is about one T cell receptor beta chain. Its antigen is undetermined. These data are taken from a study of T cell responses to AZD1222 COVID-19 vaccine. Study outcomes and limitations: Only a handful of AZD1222 recipients were seropositive at baseline.

The data were produced by immunoSEQ multiplex PCR, yet TCRdb's version contains in-frame clones alone and is incomplete. Among roughly 120,000 clones listed, around 88% were seen once. The material was peripheral blood, obtained on day 0 of AZD1222 vaccination. The receptor was isolated from an adult in good health.

In nucleotides, the CDR3 is TGTGCCAGCATCAGGGGGGATCTTTTCGACACTGAAGCTTTCTTT. This gives the protein CASIRGDLFDTEAFF. The J gene is TRBJ1-1, the V gene TRBV6-5, with 7 bases aligning to TRBD1. The CDR3 loop spans 15 amino acids. Germline lookup yields CDR1 MNHEY and CDR2 SVGAGI. V shed 7 bases and J 3 bases; nucleotides not matched to a gene: 11.